These 20 T cell receptor beta chains originate from one sample sequenced in a study of blood T cell repertoires in COVID-19. Sequencing used immunoSEQ multiplex PCR; TCRdb keeps in-frame clones, though not all of them. The table records around 200,000 clones, roughly nine tenths of them present only once. Sequenced input: peripheral blood. The receptor set was obtained from a woman aged 55-70 years with COVID-19, enrolled during active disease.

This chain joins TRBV11-1 and TRBJ2-3, with D maybe TRBD1 (6 bases). V lost 3 bases and J 1 base, leaving 14 bases between the germline ends. The CDR3 sequence is 16 residues long. Germline CDR1 is SGHAT and CDR2 is FQDESV (reference sequence). As DNA, the CDR3 is TGTGCCAGCAGCTTCGGACAGTCGACAGGCACAGATACGCAGTATTTT. This codes for CASSFGQSTGTDTQYF.

This chain connects TRBV5-1 to TRBJ2-7; TRBD1 aligns across 7 bases. CDR1 and CDR2 from the germline V gene are SGHRS and YFSETQ. This CDR3 contains 16 residues. V was clipped by 4 bases and J by 3 bases; unmatched bases: 13. CDR3 loop: CASSPRGDRDYYEQYF. Here the CDR3 DNA reads TGCGCCAGCAGCCCACGAGGAGACAGGGATTACTACGAGCAGTACTTC. The whole variable domain, filled in from reference TRBV5-1 and TRBJ2-7, reads KAGVTQTPRYLIKTRGQQVTLSCSPISGHRSVSWYQQTPGQGLQFLFEYFSETQRNKGNFPGRFSGRQFSNSRSEMNVSTLELGDSALYLCASSPRGDRDYYEQYFGPGTRLTVT.

The V gene is TRBV3-1 (or the pseudogene TRBV3-2), the J gene TRBJ2-1; TRBD2 agrees at 8 bases. V gave up 4 bases and J gave up 6 bases; unmatched junction bases: 5. Germline V gene sequence: CDR1 LGHDT, CDR2 YNNKEL (reference sequence). The CDR3 runs 14 residues. This chain's CDR3 is CASSLAGSGNEQFF. CDR3 coding DNA: TGTGCCAGCAGCCTAGCGGGGTCGGGCAATGAGCAGTTCTTC.

This sequence joins TRBV5-1 and TRBJ2-7, with 10 bases matching TRBD1. Unmatched junction bases numbered 4, after V lost 4 bases and J lost 3 bases. The CDR3 spans 14 residues. The germline V gene encodes CDR1 SGHRS and CDR2 YFSETQ. The CDR3 sequence: CASSPGTGDYEQYF. CDR3 sequence (DNA): TGCGCCAGCAGCCCCGGGACAGGGGACTACGAGCAGTACTTC.

The chain recombines TRBV4-3 with TRBJ1-2, with D possibly being TRBD1 (5 bases). V lost 0 bases, J lost 3 bases, and 14 bases lay in between. CDR1 is LGHNA, CDR2 YSLEER, per germline. The length of the CDR3 is 16 residues. The CDR3 DNA reads as TGCGCCAGCAGCCAAGAGGGGCGGAACCCTTACTATGGCTACACCTTC. Protein sequence: CASSQEGRNPYYGYTF.

The J gene is TRBJ2-7, the V gene TRBV6-2 or TRBV6-3; D uncertain. CDR3 length: 12 residues. Trimming stripped 6 bases from V and 2 bases from J, with 8 bases between. The germline V gene has CDR1 MNHEY and CDR2 SVGEGT. The chain's CDR3 is CASSRGPYEQYF. CDR3 sequence (DNA): TGTGCCAGCAGCCGCGGCCCCTACGAGCAGTACTTC.

The rearrangement joins TRBV3-1 (or the pseudogene TRBV3-2) to TRBJ1-6; D is unclear. This CDR3 spans 13 amino acids. V dropped 4 bases and J dropped 10 bases, with 11 bases sitting between them. The germline V gene has CDR1 LGHDT and CDR2 YNNKEL (reference sequence). CDR3 coding DNA: TGTGCCAGCAGCCGACCGGAGGGATCACCCCTCCACTTT. Protein sequence: CASSRPEGSPLHF.

This sequence joins TRBV28 and TRBJ1-5, with D possibly matching TRBD1 (5 bases). The CDR3 is 14 residues long. Germline V gene sequence: CDR1 MDHEN, CDR2 SYDVKM. Trimming removed 7 bases from V and 0 bases from J, with 10 bases in between. CDR3: CASITGYSNQPQHF. The CDR3 DNA reads as TGTGCCAGCATCACAGGTTATAGCAATCAGCCCCAGCATTTT.

The chain is built from TRBV2 and TRBJ2-2, with TRBD1 matching over 9 bases. Unmatched junction bases numbered 3, after V lost 5 bases and J lost 5 bases. Germline CDR1 SNHLY, CDR2 FYNNEI. The CDR3 totals 14 residues. CDR3 nucleotide sequence: TGTGCCAGCAGTTTGGGACAGGGAACCGGGGAGCTGTTTTTT. This encodes CASSLGQGTGELFF.

The chain is built from TRBV4-3 and TRBJ2-7, with TRBD1 identical over 7 bases. Germline CDR1 is LGHNA and CDR2 is YSLEER. Trimming removed 0 bases from V and 6 bases from J; junction bases left unmatched: 11. This CDR3 is built from 16 residues. CDR3 bases: TGCGCCAGCAGCCAAGACGACAGGGAGTTTAGTGGCGAGCAGTACTTC. This encodes CASSQDDREFSGEQYF.

The chain carries TRBV5-5 and TRBJ1-2, with TRBD1 matching over 9 bases. The CDR3 runs to 16 residues. Trimming removed 3 bases from V and 0 bases from J; junction bases left unmatched: 6. Germline values: CDR1 SGHKS, CDR2 YYEKEE (reference sequence). This CDR3 reads CASSSGTGPANYGYTF. The CDR3 region has the DNA TGTGCCAGCAGCTCGGGGACAGGGCCAGCTAACTATGGCTACACCTTC.

This chain joins TRBV9 and TRBJ1-1, with D perhaps TRBD1 (5 bases). Germline V gene sequence: CDR1 SGDLS, CDR2 YYNGEE. Trimming cost V 4 bases and J 1 base, with 11 bases left between them. This CDR3 comprises 14 residues. The CDR3 sequence: CASSLGQKNTEAFF. The CDR3 nucleotides are TGTGCCAGCAGCTTAGGACAAAAGAACACTGAAGCTTTCTTT.

This chain links TRBV4-3 with TRBJ2-7, with a weak D call TRBD2 (6 bases). This CDR3 spans 15 amino acids. Germline CDR1 LGHNA, CDR2 YSLEER. V was shortened by 1 base and J by 3 bases, with 13 bases between the two germline ends. The CDR3 DNA sequence: TGCGCCAGCAGCCAAGTTCACGGGGGAAGCTACGAGCAGTACTTC. Its protein product is CASSQVHGGSYEQYF.

This clone was found many times. The gene calls are TRBV19 and TRBJ2-2; 7 positions agree with TRBD1. Germline lookup yields CDR1 LNHDA and CDR2 SQIVND (reference sequence). J was trimmed by 0 bases and V by 7 bases; bases with no gene match: 8. The CDR3 has 16 amino acids. CDR3: CASTIIGTANTGELFF. The DNA of the CDR3 is TGTGCCAGTACCATAATTGGGACAGCGAACACCGGGGAGCTGTTTTTT.

The chain has TRBV6-5 and TRBJ2-3, with no clear D. The CDR3 runs to 16 residues. Trimming removed 2 bases at V and 1 base at J, with 13 bases between. CDR1 is MNHEY and CDR2 is SVGAGI in the germline V gene. CDR3 coding DNA: TGTGCCAGCAGTTACCTGCTTTATGGAGGCACAGATACGCAGTATTTT. Its protein is CASSYLLYGGTDTQYF.

The chain links TRBV19 to TRBJ2-5, with 9 nucleotides matching TRBD2. Germline V gene lookup returns CDR1 LNHDA and CDR2 SQIVND (reference sequence). V was pared by 1 base and J by 2 bases, with 5 bases of the junction left unmatched. The CDR3 loop spans 16 amino acids. The CDR3 reads CASSIAAGGLQETQYF. The CDR3 DNA reads as TGTGCCAGTAGTATAGCGGCGGGAGGGCTTCAAGAGACCCAGTACTTC.

The V call is TRBV5-1, the J call TRBJ2-7, with D possibly matching TRBD1 (5 bases). Germline CDR1 is SGHRS and CDR2 is YFSETQ. This CDR3 spans 14 amino acids. Trimming shortened V by 0 bases and J by 4 bases, and 11 bases separated the two germline ends. CDR3 amino acids: CASSLEGKGYEQYF. The CDR3 DNA is TGCGCCAGCAGCTTGGAGGGGAAGGGGTACGAGCAGTACTTC.

This chain connects TRBV12-3 or TRBV12-4 to TRBJ2-7; D gene uncertain. This CDR3 is 13 amino acids long. V was trimmed by 7 bases and J by 5 bases, leaving 15 bases between them. Written as DNA, the CDR3 is TGTGCCAGCACTAGATTCCCCAGCCACGAGCAGTACTTC. Its translation: CASTRFPSHEQYF.

This clone was seen a single time. V is TRBV6-1 and J is TRBJ1-6, with 7 bases lining up with TRBD1. Germline loops: CDR1 MNHNS, CDR2 SASEGT. Trimming took 4 bases from V and 5 from J; bases not matched to a gene: 11. This CDR3 spans 17 amino acids. This chain's CDR3 is CASSAPSGTANNSPLHF. The CDR3 DNA sequence: TGTGCCAGCAGTGCTCCTTCGGGGACAGCTAATAATTCACCCCTCCACTTT.

The rearrangement links TRBV11-3 to TRBJ1-1; D might be TRBD1 (5 bases). The V gene's germline CDR1 is SGHNT and CDR2 YENEEA. The CDR3 spans 15 residues. The germline V and J ends were trimmed by 1 base and 4 bases, with 13 bases remaining between them. CDR3 protein: CASSLGGVISTEAFF. DNA of the CDR3: TGTGCCAGCAGCTTAGGGGGCGTAATCTCCACTGAAGCTTTCTTT.